This entry describes one T cell receptor beta chain. Sequencing was performed with immunoSEQ multiplex PCR; in TCRdb, only in-frame clones are kept and a portion is missing. The sample includes about 89,000 clones, more than 70% of them seen just once. This entry belongs to a study of control samples from healthy donors and cancer patients. Germline assignment: CDR1 SGDLS and CDR2 YYNGEE. The CDR3 contains 15 residues. Trimming removed 3 bases from V and 0 bases from J; junction bases left unmatched: 5. This chain connects TRBV9 to TRBJ2-7; 8 nucleotides line up with TRBD2. Sequencing was carried out using blood. The receptor was isolated from a middle-aged woman in good health. The CDR3 loop reads CASSAGGHVSYEQYF. In nucleotides, the CDR3 is TGTGCCAGCAGCGCGGGGGGGCACGTCTCCTACGAGCAGTACTTC.